The rows below give T cell receptor beta chains drawn from one sample of a study of cytomegalovirus exposure and HLA in healthy donors. The method was immunoSEQ multiplex PCR; TCRdb's version includes in-frame clones alone and lacks a portion of them. The table shows over 75,000 clones, with about four fifths occurring only once. Specimen: PBMCs. The receptor source for this set is a woman younger than 30 in good health and CMV-seropositive. The CDR3 runs from the conserved cysteine through the conserved F or W. A D gene is named only where the DNA matches it firmly. Clone sizes are given selectively: once, few, many, or a class where the clone is expanded.

13,TRBV2,TRBJ1-5,.,.,CASSEERDQPQHF,TGTGCCAGCAGTGAAGAACGGGATCAGCCCCAGCATTTT
13,TRBV13,TRBJ2-7,TRBD2,once,CASILAGSYEQYF,TGTGCCAGCATACTAGCGGGATCATACGAGCAGTACTTC
14,TRBV6-1,TRBJ1-5,.,.,CASSAREGDQPQHF,TGTGCCAGCAGTGCTAGAGAAGGAGATCAGCCCCAGCATTTT
14,TRBV5-1,TRBJ1-4,.,.,CASSLGRTNEKLFF,TGCGCCAGCAGCTTGGGCCGGACAAATGAAAAACTGTTTTTT
17,TRBV4-1,TRBJ1-6,TRBD1,.,CASSQGGTGSGNSPLHF,TGCGCCAGCAGCCAAGGTGGGACAGGGAGTGGTAATTCACCCCTCCACTTT
15,TRBV15,TRBJ2-7,TRBD1,.,CATSRDLGTAYEQYF,TGTGCCACCAGCAGAGATCTGGGGACAGCTTACGAGCAGTACTTC
15,TRBV5-8,TRBJ2-1,.,few,CASWLVGEGNNEQFF,TGTGCCAGCTGGCTAGTAGGGGAAGGGAACAATGAGCAGTTCTTC
13,TRBV5-1,TRBJ1-1,.,.,CASRPDIGTEAFF,TGCGCCAGCAGACCGGACATTGGCACTGAAGCTTTCTTT
15,TRBV7-9,TRBJ2-7,.,.,CASSFIDQGAYEQYF,TGTGCCAGCAGCTTCATAGACCAGGGTGCATACGAGCAGTACTTC
13,TRBV10-3,TRBJ2-7,.,.,CAIRSRESYEQYF,TGTGCCATCAGATCCCGGGAATCCTACGAGCAGTACTTC
13,TRBV5-1,TRBJ2-7,TRBD1,.,CASSPRQGNEQYF,TGCGCCAGCAGCCCCCGACAGGGAAACGAGCAGTACTTC
17,TRBV5-1,TRBJ1-3,.,.,CASSGRGHRNSGNTIYF,TGCGCCAGCAGCGGCCGGGGACATCGAAACTCTGGAAACACCATATATTTT
15,TRBV27,TRBJ2-1,TRBD2,.,CASSLYSGGYNEQFF,TGTGCCAGCAGTTTATATAGCGGGGGGTACAATGAGCAGTTCTTC
13,TRBV7-8,TRBJ1-5,.,.,CASSSHSNQPQHF,TGTGCCAGCAGTTCACATAGCAATCAGCCCCAGCATTTT
15,TRBV6-4,TRBJ1-6,.,.,CASSAGGVGNSPLHF,TGTGCCAGCAGTGCGGGGGGAGTAGGAAATTCACCCCTCCACTTT
14,TRBV2,TRBJ1-5,.,.,CASSVLGSNQPQHF,TGTGCCAGCAGTGTCCTAGGTAGCAATCAGCCCCAGCATTTT
15,TRBV9,TRBJ1-5,.,once,CASSTGPGETRPQHF,TGTGCCAGCAGTACGGGACCGGGGGAAACGAGACCCCAGCATTTT
16,TRBV5-1,TRBJ1-6,TRBD1,.,CASSLVAGGINSPLHF,TGCGCCAGCAGCTTGGTGGCAGGGGGAATAAATTCACCCCTCCACTTT
14,TRBV7-9,TRBJ2-5,TRBD1,.,CASSLGDRRETQYF,TGTGCCAGCAGCTTAGGGGACAGGAGGGAGACCCAGTACTTC
15,TRBV5-6,TRBJ2-5,TRBD2,.,CASREREGPGETQYF,TGTGCCAGCCGCGAGCGGGAGGGCCCGGGGGAGACCCAGTACTTC
15,TRBV30,TRBJ2-7,TRBD1,.,CAWSARRQGSSEQYF,TGTGCCTGGAGTGCTCGTCGACAGGGTTCTTCCGAGCAGTACTTC
13,TRBV6-1,TRBJ2-7,.,.,CASDRIPPYEQYF,TGTGCCAGCGACAGGATACCTCCCTACGAGCAGTACTTC
15,TRBV5-6,TRBJ2-3,TRBD2,.,CASSWTRMVADTQYF,TGTGCCAGCAGCTGGACTAGGATGGTCGCAGATACGCAGTATTTT
17,TRBV4-2,TRBJ2-3,TRBD2,.,CASSQIIAGDSTDTQYF,TGTGCCAGCAGCCAGATTATAGCGGGGGATAGCACAGATACGCAGTATTTT
11,TRBV5-1,TRBJ2-7,.,.,CASSLQNEQYF,TGCGCCAGCAGCTTACAGAACGAGCAGTACTTC
17,TRBV5-1,TRBJ2-1,.,.,CASSLSVGSTGYNEQFF,TGCGCCAGCAGCTTGTCGGTGGGATCAACGGGGTACAATGAGCAGTTCTTC
16,TRBV6-4,TRBJ2-3,TRBD2,.,CASSDSTSGGADTQYF,TGTGCCAGCAGTGACTCGACTAGCGGGGGGGCAGATACGCAGTATTTT
16,TRBV6-1,TRBJ2-5,TRBD2,.,CASSEPLAGDDGTQYF,TGTGCCAGCAGTGAACCTCTAGCGGGAGATGACGGGACCCAGTACTTC
13,TRBV6-5,TRBJ1-1,.,.,CASSPRQSAEAFF,TGTGCCAGCAGTCCCCGACAGAGCGCTGAAGCTTTCTTT
14,TRBV13,TRBJ1-3,TRBD1,.,CASNLRGPGNTIYF,TGTGCCAGCAACCTCAGGGGGCCTGGAAACACCATATATTTT
14,TRBV7-9,TRBJ1-1,.,.,CSSSPAVSGTEAFF,TGTTCCAGCAGCCCCGCGGTGAGTGGTACTGAAGCTTTCTTT
15,TRBV4-2,TRBJ1-1,.,.,CASSQVGTTGDEAFF,TGTGCCAGCAGCCAAGTAGGGACAACCGGAGATGAAGCTTTCTTT
14,TRBV19,TRBJ2-7,TRBD1,.,CASSKRGGDRGFYF,TGTGCCAGTTCTAAACGAGGCGGGGACAGGGGGTTCTACTTC
12,TRBV5-6,TRBJ2-3,.,once,CASSPGLDTQYF,TGTGCCAGCAGCCCAGGTCTAGATACGCAGTATTTT
13,TRBV5-4,TRBJ1-1,.,.,CASRSSEGTEAFF,TGTGCCAGCAGGTCGTCGGAGGGCACTGAAGCTTTCTTT
15,TRBV9,TRBJ2-6,.,.,CASSVSASGANVLTF,TGTGCCAGCAGCGTTAGCGCCTCTGGGGCCAACGTCCTGACTTTC
11,TRBV19,TRBJ2-7,.,.,CASSNRAEQYF,TGTGCCAGTAGTAACAGGGCCGAGCAGTACTTC
18,TRBV7-9,TRBJ2-1,TRBD2,.,CASSFSGTELAGDNEQFF,TGTGCCAGCAGCTTTTCTGGGACCGAACTAGCGGGAGACAATGAGCAGTTCTTC
15,TRBV9,TRBJ2-7,TRBD1,once,CASSVQGQGADEQYF,TGTGCCAGCAGCGTTCAGGGACAGGGTGCGGACGAGCAGTACTTC
14,TRBV6-5,TRBJ1-1,.,.,CASSRQPVNTEAFF,TGTGCCAGCAGTAGACAGCCGGTGAACACTGAAGCTTTCTTT
15,TRBV5-1,TRBJ2-7,TRBD1,.,CASSPGQGSTYEQYF,TGCGCCAGCAGCCCTGGACAGGGTTCGACCTACGAGCAGTACTTC
14,TRBV7-3,TRBJ2-3,.,.,CASSLGARGDTQYF,TGTGCCAGCAGCTTAGGTGCGAGGGGGGATACGCAGTATTTT
16,TRBV6-1,TRBJ2-3,TRBD2,.,CASSEGLAGPTDTQYF,TGTGCCAGCAGTGAGGGACTAGCGGGTCCAACAGATACGCAGTATTTT
14,TRBV7-3,TRBJ2-3,.,.,CASSLTIAADTQYF,TGTGCCAGCAGCTTAACGATAGCAGCAGATACGCAGTATTTT
19,TRBV28,TRBJ2-6,TRBD1,.,CASSLRTGTGGSGANVLTF,TGTGCCAGCAGTCTTCGGACAGGGACAGGGGGCTCTGGGGCCAACGTCCTGACTTTC
15,TRBV6-1,TRBJ2-2,.,once,CASMRQGFNTGELFF,TGTGCCAGCATGAGGCAGGGATTTAACACCGGGGAGCTGTTTTTT